One sample yielded the 15 T cell receptor beta chains listed below, sequenced in a study of T cell responses to AZD1222 COVID-19 vaccine. Method: immunoSEQ multiplex PCR; TCRdb's copy keeps in-frame clones and lacks some. The sample shows around 180,000 clones, under 95% of them seen only once. The sequencing here drew on peripheral blood, taken 28 days after the second AZD1222 dose. The receptors originated from an adult who received the AZD1222 COVID-19 vaccine.

V gene TRBV28 combines with J gene TRBJ2-7; D is perhaps TRBD1 or TRBD2 (5 bases each). The germline V gene has CDR1 MDHEN and CDR2 SYDVKM. V lost 0 bases and J lost 4, with 16 bases in between. This CDR3 region has 16 residues. CDR3 loop: CASSLWSGLQGYEQYF. The CDR3 DNA follows: TGTGCCAGCAGTTTATGGAGCGGTCTTCAGGGTTACGAGCAGTACTTC.

CDR3: CASSIPRDRTNYGYTF. Written as DNA, the CDR3 is TGTGCCAGTAGTATACCCCGGGACAGAACGAACTATGGCTACACCTTC. The J gene is TRBJ1-2, the V gene TRBV19; 7 bases line up with TRBD1. The V segment lost 2 bases and the J segment 2 bases; nucleotides outside the gene matches: 8. Germline V gives CDR1 LNHDA, CDR2 SQIVND (reference sequence). CDR3 length: 16 residues.

Here the CDR3 reads CASSLMFGNQPQHF. CDR3 bases: TGTGCCAGCAGCTTGATGTTCGGCAATCAGCCCCAGCATTTT. V usage is TRBV5-5 and J usage is TRBJ1-5; no definite D call. The CDR3 covers 14 residues. Trimming took off 1 base at V and 2 bases at J, with 7 bases between the two ends. Germline V gene sequence: CDR1 SGHKS, CDR2 YYEKEE (reference sequence).

For this clone: One junction end does not reproduce the germline sequence, and a read error may be involved. This CDR3 is CASREGGDLQFF. The CDR3 DNA sequence: TGTGCCAGCAGGGAAGGGGGGGACTTACAGTTCTTC. J is TRBJ2-1 and V is TRBV6-1, with TRBD2 as a possible D gene (7 bases). CDR1 MNHNS and CDR2 SASEGT come from the germline V gene. The CDR3 loop spans 12 amino acids.

The V and J genes are TRBV4-3 and TRBJ2-3; D possibly uses TRBD1 or TRBD2 (5 bases each). This CDR3 is 17 amino acids long. V lost 3 bases to trimming and J lost 2 bases, with 18 bases between them. CDR1 is LGHNA and CDR2 is YSLEER in the germline V gene. The CDR3 loop is CASSQTHGAVATDTQYF. CDR3 coding DNA: TGCGCCAGCAGCCAGACCCACGGGGCAGTAGCCACAGATACGCAGTATTTT.

The chain combines TRBV18 with TRBJ1-1; a possible D gene is TRBD1 (6 bases). The length of the CDR3 is 13 residues. Per germline, CDR1 KGHSH and CDR2 LQKENI. V lost 2 bases to trimming and J lost 6 bases, with 10 bases between them. The CDR3 coding sequence is TGTGCCAGCTCACCAGGGGGGCAATCTGAAGCTTTCTTT. It codes for CASSPGGQSEAFF. The full variable domain, its missing parts supplied by reference TRBV18 and TRBJ1-1, is NAGVMQNPRHLVRRRGQEARLRCSPMKGHSHVYWYRQLPEEGLKFMVYLQKENIIDESGMPKERFSAEFPKEGPSILRIQQVVRGDSAAYFCASSPGGQSEAFFGQGTRLTVV.

This clone came up once. V is TRBV7-9 and J is TRBJ1-4; 11 positions agree with TRBD1. From germline, CDR1 is SEHNR and CDR2 FQNEAQ (reference sequence). This CDR3 is 17 amino acids long. With V trimmed by 8 bases and J by 6 bases, 14 bases remained unmatched. The CDR3 nucleotides read TGTGCCAGCGGGCCCGGACAGGGGGCGCTTAGGGATGAAAAACTGTTTTTT. The encoded protein is CASGPGQGALRDEKLFF.

This chain links TRBV5-3 with TRBJ2-7; D remains ambiguous. TRBV5-3 counts as an open reading frame of uncertain function. This CDR3 comprises 17 residues. The DNA of the CDR3 is TGTGCAATAAGTGGCGAGGTCAGTGAGCATTGGACCTACGAGCAGTACTTC. Protein: CAISGEVSEHWTYEQYF.

V and J are TRBV7-9 and TRBJ2-7; D unresolved. Trimming shortened V by 3 bases and J by 2 bases, and 8 bases separated the two germline ends. The germline V gene has CDR1 SEHNR and CDR2 FQNEAQ (reference sequence). The CDR3 covers 13 residues. The chain's CDR3 is CASSLSPTYEQYF. As DNA, the CDR3 is TGTGCCAGCAGCTTGTCACCTACCTACGAGCAGTACTTC.

The gene calls are TRBV6-6 and TRBJ1-5, with TRBD1 matching 9 bases. V lost 6 bases to trimming and J lost 1 base; unmatched junction nucleotides: 10. The CDR3 loop spans 17 amino acids. The germline CDR1 and CDR2 sequences are MNHNY and SVGAGI (reference sequence). CDR3 sequence reads: CASRRQGGGGSNQPQHF. Here the CDR3 DNA reads TGTGCCAGCAGACGACAGGGGGGAGGAGGCAGCAATCAGCCCCAGCATTTT.

In nucleotides, the CDR3 is TGTGCCAGCAGAACCCCGGGGGATCAGCCCCAGCATTTT. This translates into CASRTPGDQPQHF. The chain couples TRBV28 to TRBJ1-5, with a tentative D call TRBD1 (5 bases). Germline V lookup: CDR1 MDHEN, CDR2 SYDVKM. This CDR3 has 13 residues. V gave up 6 bases and J gave up 5 bases, with 11 bases separating them.

The chain uses TRBV4-2 and TRBJ1-5; the D is unclear. CDR3 size: 16 residues. V was cut by 0 bases and J by 6 bases, with 15 bases left in between. Germline V CDR1 and CDR2: LGHNA, YNFKEQ. CDR3 nucleotide sequence: TGTGCCAGCAGCCAAGATCTCCTGCCGCTGGGTCAGCCCCAGCATTTT. Encoded protein: CASSQDLLPLGQPQHF.

The gene calls are TRBV24-1 and TRBJ2-3; 14 bases line up with TRBD2. The CDR3 is made up of 20 amino acids. Germline V lookup: CDR1 KGHDR, CDR2 SFDVKD. The ends lost 3 bases at V and 3 bases at J; junction bases unmatched: 13. DNA for the CDR3: TGTGCCACCAGTGATCCCCTGGGACTAGCGGGAGAAGGTTCGACAGATACGCAGTATTTT. Its translation: CATSDPLGLAGEGSTDTQYF.

This chain joins TRBV6-1 and TRBJ1-4; 8 positions agree with TRBD1. The germline gives CDR1 MNHNS, CDR2 SASEGT. The CDR3 runs 17 residues. V was clipped by 3 bases and J by 4 bases; unmatched bases: 10. This CDR3 reads CASSDWTGKKSNEKLFF. As DNA, the CDR3 is TGTGCCAGCAGTGATTGGACAGGGAAGAAGAGTAATGAAAAACTGTTTTTT.

The CDR3 loop reads CSGGSPPYEQYF. For the CDR3, the DNA is TGCAGCGGCGGGAGTCCGCCCTACGAGCAGTACTTC. The genes are TRBV29-1 and TRBJ2-7, with TRBD2 identical over 7 bases. CDR3 size: 12 residues. Germline CDR1 and CDR2: SQVTM and ANQGSEA. V trimming: 7 bases; J trimming: 2 bases; junction bases outside the gene matches: 5.